The 26 T cell receptor beta chains given below trace back to one sample, sequenced in a study of Ad26.COV2.S vaccination and SARS-CoV-2 variants. Treatment described: roughly 19 received Ad26.COV2.S at low or high dose, single or two shots; 5 received placebo; per-sample allocation not given. The samples date from day 63 after the first vaccine or placebo injection. Clones were read by immunoSEQ multiplex PCR, and TCRdb kept only the in-frame ones, dropping some. Of fewer than 400,000 clones listed, about 86% are singletons. Here the sequenced sample was peripheral blood, taken in a trial of Ad26.COV2.S vaccine versus placebo. The source of these receptors is a person aged 18 to 65 who received the Ad26.COV2.S COVID-19 vaccine or a placebo.

The chain employs TRBV5-1 and TRBJ1-5; D may be TRBD1 (5 bases). Per the germline V gene, CDR1 is SGHRS and CDR2 is YFSETQ. The CDR3 contains 14 residues. With 4 bases removed from V and 3 bases from J, the gap between germline ends came to 11 bases. The CDR3: CASSPRGINQPQHF. As DNA, the CDR3 is TGCGCCAGCAGCCCCCGGGGGATCAATCAGCCCCAGCATTTT.

V and J are TRBV6-5 and TRBJ2-7, with a tentative D call TRBD1 (6 bases). The CDR3 is 15 amino acids. Germline CDR1 reads MNHEY; CDR2 reads SVGAGI. V shed 10 bases and J shed 5 bases, with 24 bases lying between them. This CDR3 is CAIARMTGRVNEQYF. The CDR3 coding sequence is TGTGCCATCGCACGTATGACAGGAAGAGTTAACGAGCAGTACTTC.

V is TRBV5-1 and J is TRBJ1-2; D ambiguous. Germline V lookup: CDR1 SGHRS, CDR2 YFSETQ. This CDR3 contains 15 residues. V shed 4 bases and J shed 3 bases, with 16 bases lying between them. CDR3 nucleotide sequence: TGCGCCAGCAGCCTGACCGGCGGATCAGACTATGGCTACACCTTC. Protein sequence: CASSLTGGSDYGYTF. The full variable domain, rest sourced from reference TRBV5-1 and TRBJ1-2, is KAGVTQTPRYLIKTRGQQVTLSCSPISGHRSVSWYQQTPGQGLQFLFEYFSETQRNKGNFPGRFSGRQFSNSRSEMNVSTLELGDSALYLCASSLTGGSDYGYTFGSGTRLTVV.

This chain links TRBV7-2 with TRBJ1-1; possibly TRBD1 for D (5 bases). The germline V gene encodes CDR1 SGHTA and CDR2 FQGNSA. Between the trimmed V and J ends, which lost 4 bases and 4 bases, there was a span of 10 bases. This CDR3 is 13 amino acids long. The CDR3 DNA reads TGTGCCAGCAGCTCGAGGACAACCACTGAAGCTTTCTTT. Translating it yields CASSSRTTTEAFF.

This clone was counted at least ten times. The genes are TRBV18 and TRBJ1-2; TRBD1 aligns across 7 bases. CDR3 length: 15 amino acids. V trimming: 3 bases; J trimming: 3 bases; junction bases outside the gene matches: 7. CDR1 KGHSH and CDR2 LQKENI come from the germline V gene. The CDR3 DNA follows: TGTGCCAGCTCACCTAACGCCGGACAGGACTATGGCTACACCTTC. It codes for CASSPNAGQDYGYTF.

The table lists this clone with many counts. The chain couples TRBV7-3 to TRBJ1-1; D not resolved. The CDR3 is 14 residues long. Trimming stripped 2 bases from V and 3 bases from J, with 10 bases between. CDR1 is SGHTA, CDR2 FQGTGA, per germline. The CDR3 region is CASSLSGGDTEAFF. In DNA form, the CDR3 reads TGTGCCAGCAGCTTATCAGGTGGGGACACTGAAGCTTTCTTT.

The rearrangement uses TRBV3-1 (or the pseudogene TRBV3-2) and TRBJ1-1; TRBD1 is a possible D gene (5 bases). The germline V gene encodes CDR1 LGHDT and CDR2 YNNKEL (reference sequence). V was clipped by 4 bases and J by 5 bases, with 8 bases between them. The CDR3 totals 12 residues. The CDR3 bases are TGTGCCAGCAGCCCCAGGGAAACTGAAGCTTTCTTT. This encodes CASSPRETEAFF.

This chain connects TRBV7-2 to TRBJ2-5, with 9 bases matching TRBD2. V lost 6 bases, J lost 1 base, and 6 bases stayed unmatched. Germline V gene sequence: CDR1 SGHTA, CDR2 FQGNSA. The CDR3 covers 15 residues. CDR3 amino acids: CASRLSGGPQETQYF. In DNA, the CDR3 is TGTGCCAGCAGGCTTAGCGGGGGCCCCCAAGAGACCCAGTACTTC.

The chain couples TRBV7-2 to TRBJ1-1, with TRBD1 identical over 8 bases. Germline CDR1 is SGHTA and CDR2 is FQGNSA. J lost 7 bases, V lost 5 bases, and 6 bases had no gene match. This CDR3 spans 13 amino acids. In DNA, the CDR3 is TGTGCCAGCAGCGGACAGGGTGGCGGTGAAGCTTTCTTT. This translates into CASSGQGGGEAFF.

This clone was seen a single time. V is TRBV6-5 and J is TRBJ2-5, with 7 bases matching TRBD2. V dropped 5 bases and J dropped 4; count of bases not matched to a gene: 1. The CDR3 is 12 residues long. CDR1 MNHEY and CDR2 SVGAGI come from the germline V gene. CDR3 DNA: TGTGCCAGCAGTCGCGGGAGAGAGACCCAGTACTTC. It translates to CASSRGRETQYF.

This chain uses TRBV5-4 with TRBJ2-2, with TRBD1 matching over 9 bases. Trimming removed 2 bases from V and 3 bases from J; junction bases left unmatched: 2. This CDR3 region has 15 residues. CDR1 and CDR2 from the germline V gene are SGHNT and YYREEE (reference sequence). The CDR3: CASSFRDRDTGELFF. CDR3 coding DNA: TGTGCCAGCAGCTTCCGGGACAGGGACACCGGGGAGCTGTTTTTT.

The rearrangement uses TRBV4-1 and TRBJ1-2, with D possibly matching TRBD1 (5 bases). Trimming pared 0 bases from V and 10 bases from J, leaving 18 bases between. CDR1 is MGHRA, CDR2 YSYEKL, per germline. CDR3 length: 15 amino acids. The CDR3 sequence is CASSQEGTGELVYTF. Written as DNA, the CDR3 is TGCGCCAGCAGCCAAGAAGGGACCGGGGAGCTCGTCTACACCTTC.

The rearrangement uses TRBV6-5 and TRBJ2-2; tentative D call: TRBD1 (5 bases). CDR3 length equals 16 residues. Between the trimmed V and J ends, which lost 1 base and 6 bases, there was a span of 15 bases. Per germline, CDR1 MNHEY and CDR2 SVGAGI. CDR3: CASSYLGLQGAGELFF. For the CDR3, the DNA is TGTGCCAGCAGTTACTTAGGGCTACAAGGGGCCGGGGAGCTGTTTTTT.

This rearrangement joins TRBV7-9 to TRBJ1-2; 8 bases fit TRBD1. V was clipped by 6 bases and J by 4 bases; unmatched bases: 13. The germline gives CDR1 SEHNR, CDR2 FQNEAQ (reference sequence). There are 16 residues in the CDR3. The CDR3 sequence: CASSPLRETGVYGYTF. The CDR3 DNA reads as TGTGCCAGCAGTCCCCTGCGAGAGACAGGGGTCTATGGCTACACCTTC. The full variable domain, in which reference TRBV7-9 and TRBJ1-2 provide the parts outside the CDR3, is DTGVSQNPRHKITKRGQNVTFRCDPISEHNRLYWYRQTLGQGPEFLTYFQNEAQLEKSRLLSDRFSAERPKGSFSTLEIQRTEQGDSAMYLCASSPLRETGVYGYTFGSGTRLTVV.

The chain is built from TRBV5-1 and TRBJ1-3; TRBD1 is a possible D gene (5 bases). V was shortened by 4 bases and J by 7 bases, with 12 bases between the two germline ends. Germline CDR1 SGHRS, CDR2 YFSETQ. CDR3 length: 13 residues. For the CDR3, the DNA is TGCGCCAGCAGCAGGGAGTGGGGGAACACCATATATTTT. It specifies CASSREWGNTIYF. Combining the CDR3 with reference TRBV5-1 and TRBJ1-3 gives the whole variable domain KAGVTQTPRYLIKTRGQQVTLSCSPISGHRSVSWYQQTPGQGLQFLFEYFSETQRNKGNFPGRFSGRQFSNSRSEMNVSTLELGDSALYLCASSREWGNTIYFGEGSWLTVV.

This clone has a single count. The J gene is TRBJ2-7, the V gene TRBV27, with unresolved D. CDR1 is MNHEY and CDR2 is SMNVEV in the germline V gene (reference sequence). With 6 bases removed from V and 4 bases from J, the gap between germline ends came to 13 bases. CDR3 size: 13 residues. This CDR3 reads CASSSDAPYEQYF. In DNA, the CDR3 is TGTGCCAGCAGCTCAGACGCCCCGTACGAGCAGTACTTC.

The chain carries TRBV7-8 and TRBJ2-5; no reliable D call. The germline V and J ends were trimmed by 1 base and 2 bases, with 11 bases remaining between them. This CDR3 is built from 15 residues. Germline lookup yields CDR1 SGHVS and CDR2 FQNEAQ. The CDR3 loop reads CASSLGKVPQETQYF. DNA of the CDR3: TGTGCCAGCAGCTTAGGAAAGGTTCCTCAAGAGACCCAGTACTTC.

The rearrangement joins TRBV3-1 (or the pseudogene TRBV3-2) to TRBJ1-3; TRBD1 aligns across 9 bases. With V trimmed by 1 base and J by 4 bases, 5 bases remained unmatched. CDR1 and CDR2 (germline): LGHDT, YNNKEL (reference sequence). The CDR3 sequence is 16 residues long. The CDR3, as DNA: TGTGCCAGCAGCCAAGCGACGACAGGGGGAGGAAACACCATATATTTT. Translation gives CASSQATTGGGNTIYF.

The CDR3 protein is CASSFVKGGSTDTQYF. Here the CDR3 DNA reads TGTGCCAGCAGCTTTGTGAAGGGAGGATCCACAGATACGCAGTATTTT. This rearrangement joins TRBV11-2 to TRBJ2-3, with TRBD2 as a possible D gene (6 bases). Germline values: CDR1 SGHAT, CDR2 FQNNGV. This CDR3 is built from 16 residues. Deletions cut 3 bases from V and 2 bases from J, with 15 bases between. Full variable domain (rest looked up from reference TRBV11-2 and TRBJ2-3): EAGVAQSPRYKIIEKRQSVAFWCNPISGHATLYWYQQILGQGPKLLIQFQNNGVVDDSQLPKDRFSAERLKGVDSTLKIQPAKLEDSAVYLCASSFVKGGSTDTQYFGPGTRLTVL.

The chain uses TRBV6-5 and TRBJ1-2; no firm D call. V lost 0 bases to trimming and J lost 7 bases, with 6 bases between them. Germline V gene sequence: CDR1 MNHEY, CDR2 SVGAGI. The CDR3 has 12 amino acids. The chain's CDR3 is CASSYSKGGYTF. CDR3 bases: TGTGCCAGCAGTTACTCGAAGGGTGGCTACACCTTC.

The chain links TRBV18 to TRBJ2-1; D is unresolved. The germline V gene has CDR1 KGHSH and CDR2 LQKENI. Trimming left V 3 bases short and J 1 base short, with 10 bases between. The CDR3 covers 15 residues. As DNA, the CDR3 is TGTGCCAGCTCACCTGGCAGCCCTTCCTACAATGAGCAGTTCTTC. Its protein is CASSPGSPSYNEQFF. The full variable domain, rest sourced from reference TRBV18 and TRBJ2-1, is NAGVMQNPRHLVRRRGQEARLRCSPMKGHSHVYWYRQLPEEGLKFMVYLQKENIIDESGMPKERFSAEFPKEGPSILRIQQVVRGDSAAYFCASSPGSPSYNEQFFGPGTRLTVL.

This clone has a handful of counts. The V gene is TRBV6-2 or TRBV6-3, the J gene TRBJ1-5, with D possibly TRBD1 on 6 matching bases. V lost 2 bases to trimming and J lost 4 bases, with 12 bases between them. Germline V lookup: CDR1 MNHEY, CDR2 SVGEGT. This CDR3 spans 15 amino acids. The chain's CDR3 is CASSYGRTENQPQHF. The CDR3 nucleotides read TGTGCCAGCAGTTACGGGCGGACAGAAAATCAGCCCCAGCATTTT.

The CDR3 is CASSHPGLAGGSNLDTQYF. The CDR3 DNA is TGCGCCAGCAGCCACCCCGGACTAGCGGGGGGCTCAAATCTCGATACGCAGTATTTT. V gene TRBV4-1 combines with J gene TRBJ2-3, with 14 nucleotides matching TRBD2. The CDR3 has 19 residues. Trimming cost V 3 bases and J 6 bases; bases outside gene matches: 14. Germline assignment: CDR1 MGHRA and CDR2 YSYEKL.

Of note for this clone: In this CDR3 the conserved last residue, phenylalanine or tryptophan, is missing, so a read error is likely. The chain combines TRBV6-5 with TRBJ1-2; TRBD1 is a possible D gene (5 bases). CDR1 is MNHEY, CDR2 SVGAGI, per germline. Trimming removed 4 bases from V and 3 bases from J, with 9 bases in between. The CDR3 spans 13 residues. The CDR3 region is CASSSGTYYGYTL. The DNA for the CDR3 is TGTGCCAGCAGTTCCGGGACCTACTATGGCTACACCCTC.

V gene TRBV10-1 combines with J gene TRBJ1-1; no clear D. CDR1 and CDR2 from the germline V gene are WNHNN and SYGVQD (reference sequence). With 6 bases removed from V and 0 bases from J, the gap between germline ends came to 8 bases. This CDR3 has 13 residues. Here the CDR3 reads CASSKTVNTEAFF. As DNA, the CDR3 is TGCGCCAGCAGCAAGACGGTGAACACTGAAGCTTTCTTT.

The J gene is TRBJ1-4, the V gene TRBV5-1, with D tentatively TRBD1 (6 bases). Trimming left V 3 bases short and J 3 bases short, with 9 bases between. The germline CDR1 and CDR2 sequences are SGHRS and YFSETQ. This CDR3 spans 14 amino acids. The CDR3 protein is CASSSWTANEKLFF. CDR3 DNA sequence: TGCGCCAGCAGCTCGTGGACAGCTAATGAAAAACTGTTTTTT. Drawing the rest from reference TRBV5-1 and TRBJ1-4, the complete variable domain is KAGVTQTPRYLIKTRGQQVTLSCSPISGHRSVSWYQQTPGQGLQFLFEYFSETQRNKGNFPGRFSGRQFSNSRSEMNVSTLELGDSALYLCASSSWTANEKLFFGSGTQLSVL.